These 30 T cell receptor beta chains originate from one sample sequenced in a study of shared clonotypes between healthy human individuals. TCRdb's copy holds only in-frame clones and misses some; the assay was immunoSEQ multiplex PCR. The data contain approximately 2.5 million clones, roughly 93% of them singletons. What was sequenced was naive CD4+ T cells from PBMCs. Subset: CD45RA+ positively selected. The receptor set was obtained from a man younger than 30 in good health. Some clones in this sample may be carry-over from other donors' samples.

The chain is built from TRBV27 and TRBJ1-4; 9 bases match TRBD1. Per the germline V gene, CDR1 is MNHEY and CDR2 is SMNVEV (reference sequence). V gave up 0 bases and J gave up 4 bases; unmatched junction bases: 6. This CDR3 is built from 17 residues. CDR3 sequence (DNA): TGTGCCAGCAGTTTATCCGGGACAGGGAACGTTAATGAAAAACTGTTTTTT. This codes for CASSLSGTGNVNEKLFF.

This chain links TRBV5-6 with TRBJ2-1; 7 nucleotides align to TRBD2. Germline trimming cut 2 bases from V and 4 bases from J; bases unmatched to any gene: 6. This CDR3 has 15 residues. The germline gives CDR1 SGHDT, CDR2 YYEEEE. The CDR3 DNA follows: TGTGCCAGCAGCTTTCGCCTAGCGGTATACAATGAGCAGTTCTTC. Its protein is CASSFRLAVYNEQFF.

The chain carries TRBV7-2 and TRBJ1-3; D is undetermined. The V end was cut by 4 bases, the J end by 4 bases, with 14 bases between. The CDR3 extends over 15 amino acids. CDR1 is SGHTA and CDR2 is FQGNSA in the germline V gene. Here the CDR3 DNA reads TGTGCCAGCAGCTCCGACACCTTTCCGGGAAACACCATATATTTT. It specifies CASSSDTFPGNTIYF.

This chain connects TRBV19 to TRBJ2-1; 7 bases line up with TRBD2. Germline assignment: CDR1 LNHDA and CDR2 SQIVND (reference sequence). This CDR3 contains 14 residues. V lost 6 bases, J lost 5 bases, and 7 bases stayed unmatched. The CDR3 sequence: CASRPTSRNNEQFF. The CDR3 DNA reads TGTGCCAGTAGACCGACTAGCAGAAACAATGAGCAGTTCTTC.

V is TRBV7-8 and J is TRBJ2-5, with 11 nucleotides matching TRBD2. In germline, CDR1 is SGHVS, CDR2 FQNEAQ. This CDR3 has 15 residues. The V gene end was trimmed by 10 bases and the J gene end by 4 bases; junction bases not matched to a gene: 11. The CDR3 sequence: CATSLLAGEGETQYF. In DNA form, the CDR3 reads TGTGCCACTTCCCTACTAGCGGGAGAAGGAGAGACCCAGTACTTC.

The chain is built from TRBV6-6 and TRBJ2-1; 8 nucleotides line up with TRBD1. Trimming at V came to 6 bases and at J to 8 bases, leaving 6 bases not matched to a gene. This CDR3 spans 13 amino acids. Germline V CDR1 and CDR2: MNHNY, SVGAGI (reference sequence). The CDR3 reads CASRTGARDEQFF. CDR3 DNA sequence: TGTGCCAGCAGGACAGGGGCGCGGGATGAGCAGTTCTTC.

A single count supports this clone. The rearrangement uses TRBV28 and TRBJ2-1; 7 bases line up with TRBD2. V trimming: 5 bases; J trimming: 0 bases; junction bases outside the gene matches: 10. CDR3 size: 17 residues. Germline V gene lookup returns CDR1 MDHEN and CDR2 SYDVKM. CDR3 in amino acids: CASSPLGGGSSYNEQFF. CDR3 sequence (DNA): TGTGCCAGCAGTCCCCTTGGGGGGGGTAGCTCCTACAATGAGCAGTTCTTC.

The gene calls are TRBV6-1 and TRBJ1-4; TRBD1 matches 10 bases. This CDR3 has 13 amino acids. Germline V gene sequence: CDR1 MNHNS, CDR2 SASEGT. The V segment lost 11 bases and the J segment 5 bases; nucleotides outside the gene matches: 5. This CDR3 reads CAGGQGGNEKLFF. The CDR3 DNA sequence: TGTGCCGGAGGACAGGGGGGGAATGAAAAACTGTTTTTT.

V usage is TRBV7-3 and J usage is TRBJ2-1, with TRBD2 matching over 8 bases. V shed 5 bases, J shed 2 bases, and the junction held 5 bases outside the gene matches. Germline V gene data show CDR1 as SGHTA and CDR2 as FQGTGA. This CDR3 is built from 15 residues. The CDR3 sequence: CASSREGGAYNEQFF. CDR3 DNA: TGTGCCAGCAGCCGGGAGGGCGGAGCCTACAATGAGCAGTTCTTC.

This clone was detected a few times. The V and J genes are TRBV5-1 and TRBJ2-1; the D call may be TRBD1 or TRBD2 (5 bases each). Trimming pared 2 bases from V and 4 bases from J, leaving 13 bases between. There are 15 residues in the CDR3. Looked up from germline, CDR1 is SGHRS and CDR2 is YFSETQ. CDR3 sequence (DNA): TGCGCCAGCAGCTTCAGATCCGGGGCATACAATGAGCAGTTCTTC. Protein product: CASSFRSGAYNEQFF.

The chain is built from TRBV30 and TRBJ2-1; possibly TRBD1 or TRBD2 for D (5 bases each). V was pared by 8 bases and J by 4 bases, with 24 bases between. The CDR3 totals 16 residues. Germline values: CDR1 GTSNPN, CDR2 SVGIG (reference sequence). DNA of the CDR3: TGTGCCGGTCCCGAGGTGACAGTCCGGGGTTACAATGAGCAGTTCTTC. It specifies CAGPEVTVRGYNEQFF.

The rearrangement joins TRBV30 to TRBJ2-7; D is unclear. V lost 4 bases and J 6 bases, leaving 13 bases between the germline ends. The length of the CDR3 is 12 residues. Germline V gene sequence: CDR1 GTSNPN, CDR2 SVGIG (reference sequence). CDR3: CAWTQKGSEQYF. The CDR3 DNA reads TGTGCCTGGACACAGAAAGGTAGCGAGCAGTACTTC. Using reference TRBV30 and TRBJ2-7 for the parts outside the CDR3, the full variable domain is SQTIHQWPATLVQPVGSPLSLECTVEGTSNPNLYWYRQAAGRGLQLLFYSVGIGQISSEVPQNLSASRPQDRQFILSSKKLLLSDSGFYLCAWTQKGSEQYFGPGTRLTVT.

V gene TRBV14 combines with J gene TRBJ2-1, with TRBD1 identical over 8 bases. CDR1 is SGHDN and CDR2 is FVKESK in the germline V gene. V shed 1 base and J 8 bases; nucleotides not matched to a gene: 4. This CDR3 spans 14 amino acids. CDR3 sequence: CASSQGAGGDEQFF. The CDR3 nucleotides read TGTGCCAGCAGCCAAGGGGCAGGGGGCGATGAGCAGTTCTTC.

This clone was recorded once. V usage is TRBV11-2 and J usage is TRBJ2-1; 10 nucleotides align to TRBD2. After removal of 5 bases from V and 4 bases from J, the junction contained 17 bases not matched to a gene. Germline V lookup: CDR1 SGHAT, CDR2 FQNNGV. This CDR3 is built from 19 residues. CDR3 sequence (DNA): TGTGCCAGCAGCCCGGGGATAGCTAGCGGGAGTCTTGGTTACAATGAGCAGTTCTTC. The encoded protein is CASSPGIASGSLGYNEQFF.

V gene TRBV6-1 combines with J gene TRBJ2-7; TRBD1 matches at 9 bases. CDR1 and CDR2 (germline): MNHNS, SASEGT. Germline trimming cut 6 bases from V and 2 bases from J; bases unmatched to any gene: 2. There are 13 residues in the CDR3. CDR3 in amino acids: CASRDRGAYEQYF. The CDR3 DNA follows: TGTGCCAGCAGGGACAGGGGTGCCTACGAGCAGTACTTC.

V gene TRBV7-9 combines with J gene TRBJ2-1; 11 nucleotides match TRBD2. J lost 8 bases, V lost 5 bases, and 5 bases had no gene match. CDR1 SEHNR and CDR2 FQNEAQ come from the germline V gene (reference sequence). The CDR3 runs to 14 residues. CDR3 residues: CASSTSGSSDEQFF. As DNA, the CDR3 is TGTGCCAGCAGCACTAGCGGGAGTTCCGATGAGCAGTTCTTC. The variable domain in full, with the rest retrieved from reference TRBV7-9 and TRBJ2-1, is DTGVSQNPRHKITKRGQNVTFRCDPISEHNRLYWYRQTLGQGPEFLTYFQNEAQLEKSRLLSDRFSAERPKGSFSTLEIQRTEQGDSAMYLCASSTSGSSDEQFFGPGTRLTVL.

The gene calls are TRBV27 and TRBJ2-6; D is possibly TRBD2 (6 bases). V lost 6 bases to trimming and J lost 4 bases, with 16 bases between them. The germline gives CDR1 MNHEY, CDR2 SMNVEV (reference sequence). This CDR3 has 16 residues. The CDR3 protein is CASRALSAGGANVLTF. CDR3 nucleotide sequence: TGTGCCAGCAGAGCCCTTAGTGCGGGAGGGGCCAACGTCCTGACTTTC.

This chain links TRBV10-1 with TRBJ2-7, with 7 positions matching TRBD1. Germline V CDR1 and CDR2: WNHNN, SYGVQD (reference sequence). This CDR3 contains 15 residues. The V segment lost 0 bases and the J segment 3 bases; nucleotides outside the gene matches: 5. The CDR3 spells CASSESLDRDYEQYF. CDR3 sequence (DNA): TGCGCCAGCAGTGAGTCCTTAGACAGGGACTACGAGCAGTACTTC.

V and J are TRBV23-1 and TRBJ2-2; possibly TRBD1 for D (7 bases). TRBV23-1 qualifies as an ORF whose function is uncertain. Trimming left V 8 bases short and J 3 bases short, with 13 bases between. The CDR3 consists of 14 residues. The CDR3 DNA sequence: TGCGCCAGCGTCCAGGGGGGAGACACCGGGGAGCTGTTTTTT. Its protein is CASVQGGDTGELFF.

On this clone: Distinct nucleotide sequences in the sample also encode this CDR3. The chain has TRBV2 and TRBJ2-4; tentative D call: TRBD2 (6 bases). The ends were cut back, 4 bases at V and 1 base at J, with 8 bases in the middle. The CDR3 has 14 amino acids. Germline values: CDR1 SNHLY, CDR2 FYNNEI. The CDR3 DNA reads as TGTGCCAGCAGTGCGGGGGTCGCCAAAAACATTCAGTACTTC. Amino acids: CASSAGVAKNIQYF.

The chain uses TRBV15 and TRBJ2-3; no clear D gene. The V gene lost 2 bases and the J gene lost 5 bases, with 8 bases spanning the gap. Germline-derived CDR1 and CDR2 are LNHNV and YYDKDF (reference sequence). The CDR3 spans 13 residues. The CDR3: CATSRRSGDTQYF. CDR3 DNA sequence: TGTGCCACCAGCAGAAGGTCGGGAGATACGCAGTATTTT. The full variable domain, its missing parts supplied by reference TRBV15 and TRBJ2-3, is DAMVIQNPRYQVTQFGKPVTLSCSQTLNHNVMYWYQQKSSQAPKLLFHYYDKDFNNEADTPDNFQSRRPNTSFCFLDIRSPGLGDTAMYLCATSRRSGDTQYFGPGTRLTVL.

J is TRBJ1-2 and V is TRBV4-2, with 12 nucleotides matching TRBD1. This CDR3 spans 17 amino acids. Germline loops: CDR1 LGHNA, CDR2 YNFKEQ. J lost 8 bases, V lost 0 bases, and 10 bases had no gene match. CDR3: CASSQDSQGQGAKGYTF. DNA for the CDR3: TGTGCCAGCAGCCAAGATTCCCAGGGACAGGGGGCGAAGGGCTACACCTTC.

The chain recombines TRBV27 with TRBJ2-2; D may be TRBD1 (5 bases). Trimming took 6 bases from V and 1 from J, leaving 12 bases between them. From germline, CDR1 is MNHEY and CDR2 SMNVEV (reference sequence). CDR3 length: 15 residues. In DNA, the CDR3 is TGTGCCAGCAGCCCCAGGGCAATGAACACCGGGGAGCTGTTTTTT. Its protein is CASSPRAMNTGELFF.

Turning to this clone: Other DNA sequences from this sample encode an identical CDR3 as well. The CDR3 coding sequence is TGCGCCAGCAGCTTTGAAATGAACACTGAAGCTTTCTTT. Amino acids: CASSFEMNTEAFF. The chain joins TRBV5-1 to TRBJ1-1; D gene uncertain. Trimming shortened V by 2 bases and J by 0 bases, and 5 bases separated the two germline ends. Per germline, CDR1 SGHRS and CDR2 YFSETQ. This CDR3 is built from 13 residues.

The rearrangement uses TRBV27 and TRBJ2-5; D may match TRBD1 or TRBD2 (5 bases each). Germline V CDR1 and CDR2: MNHEY, SMNVEV (reference sequence). This CDR3 contains 17 residues. V was trimmed by 3 bases and J by 9 bases, leaving 26 bases between them. In nucleotides, the CDR3 is TGTGCCAGCAGTTTTTTAGGGGAGACAGACCTTCTTGGGGCCCAGTACTTC. Translation gives CASSFLGETDLLGAQYF.

V usage is TRBV6-6 and J usage is TRBJ2-3; the D is unclear. CDR3 size: 15 residues. V dropped 4 bases and J dropped 1 base, with 12 bases sitting between them. The germline V gene has CDR1 MNHNY and CDR2 SVGAGI (reference sequence). The CDR3 nucleotides read TGTGCCAGCAGTTCCCCTGGCGGAGGCACAGATACGCAGTATTTT. Translating it yields CASSSPGGGTDTQYF.

A single count supports this clone. The V and J genes are TRBV14 and TRBJ2-3; TRBD1 aligns across 9 bases. The V segment lost 4 bases and the J segment 7 bases; nucleotides outside the gene matches: 6. Germline values: CDR1 SGHDN, CDR2 FVKESK. This CDR3 region has 14 residues. The CDR3, as DNA: TGTGCCAGCAGCCCGGGACAGGGTCGAAATACGCAGTATTTT. Residues: CASSPGQGRNTQYF.

The chain employs TRBV5-4 and TRBJ1-2; D is uncertain. The CDR3 sequence is 14 residues long. Trimming left V 4 bases short and J 2 bases short, with 12 bases between. The germline V gene has CDR1 SGHNT and CDR2 YYREEE (reference sequence). The CDR3 region is CASSTGFENYGYTF. The CDR3 region has the DNA TGTGCCAGCAGCACGGGGTTTGAAAACTATGGCTACACCTTC. The entire variable domain, with the rest obtained from reference TRBV5-4 and TRBJ1-2, is as follows: ETGVTQSPTHLIKTRGQQVTLRCSSQSGHNTVSWYQQALGQGPQFIFQYYREEENGRGNFPPRFSGLQFPNYSSELNVNALELDDSALYLCASSTGFENYGYTFGSGTRLTVV.

The chain employs TRBV4-3 and TRBJ1-5; perhaps TRBD1 as D (6 bases). CDR3 size: 14 residues. Germline values: CDR1 LGHNA, CDR2 YSLEER. V was cut by 0 bases and J by 10 bases, with 13 bases left in between. The CDR3 coding sequence is TGCGCCAGCAGCCAAGATTTAACAGGGATTCCCCAGCATTTT. Translated, it gives CASSQDLTGIPQHF.

The chain carries TRBV5-4 and TRBJ2-3; unclear D gene. Trimming removed 0 bases from V and 2 bases from J, with 13 bases in between. The CDR3 sequence is 16 residues long. Germline lookup yields CDR1 SGHNT and CDR2 YYREEE (reference sequence). The chain's CDR3 is CASSLGMGYATDTQYF. In DNA, the CDR3 is TGTGCCAGCAGCTTGGGAATGGGCTATGCCACAGATACGCAGTATTTT.